Presented here are 28 T cell receptor beta chains from one specimen sequenced in a study of technical replicates of blood from a handful of donors. Using immunoSEQ multiplex PCR, the repertoire was profiled, and TCRdb retains in-frame clones only, with some absent. Of roughly 85,000 clones in the sample, approximately 93% are singletons; the top ten hold 0.26%. The sample was T cells isolated from PBMCs. The receptor set was obtained from a human donor in good health.

The chain combines TRBV6-1 with TRBJ1-5; 7 bases line up with TRBD1. CDR1 is MNHNS, CDR2 SASEGT, per germline. The CDR3 is 13 residues long. Trimming removed 11 bases from V and 3 bases from J; junction bases left unmatched: 7. Here the CDR3 reads CAGAGTVNQPQHF. The CDR3 DNA is TGTGCCGGGGCGGGGACAGTCAATCAGCCCCAGCATTTT.

The chain recombines TRBV7-8 with TRBJ2-1, with a possible D match to TRBD1 (5 bases). The CDR3 length is 15 residues. CDR1 SGHVS and CDR2 FQNEAQ come from the germline V gene. The V end lost 5 bases, the J end lost 9 bases, and 20 bases lay between the germline ends. The DNA of the CDR3 is TGTGCCAGCAGCCCTCTTAGGGGCGCCGAATTTGAGCAGTTCTTC. Translated, it gives CASSPLRGAEFEQFF.

This chain joins TRBV5-1 and TRBJ1-2, with TRBD1 matching 9 bases. The V gene's germline CDR1 is SGHRS and CDR2 YFSETQ. CDR3 length: 15 residues. J was trimmed by 4 bases and V by 4 bases; bases with no gene match: 8. CDR3 residues: CASSEGQGRSYGYTF. Written as DNA, the CDR3 is TGCGCCAGCAGCGAGGGACAGGGAAGGTCCTATGGCTACACCTTC.

The V gene is TRBV27, the J gene TRBJ2-1, with D tentatively TRBD2 (5 bases). Between the trimmed V and J ends, which lost 4 bases and 5 bases, there was a span of 9 bases. This CDR3 has 13 amino acids. Germline assignment: CDR1 MNHEY and CDR2 SMNVEV (reference sequence). The CDR3 loop reads CASSSGLNNEQFF. CDR3 DNA: TGTGCCAGCAGTTCCGGACTCAACAATGAGCAGTTCTTC.

V and J are TRBV19 and TRBJ1-4; D perhaps matches TRBD1 (5 bases). The V and J ends lost 2 bases and 12 bases respectively, with 10 bases between them. Germline V gives CDR1 LNHDA, CDR2 SQIVND (reference sequence). This CDR3 is built from 12 residues. CDR3 DNA sequence: TGTGCCAGTAGTATATCTGACAGCGAACTGTTTTTT. Amino acids: CASSISDSELFF. The whole variable domain, filled in from reference TRBV19 and TRBJ1-4, reads DGGITQSPKYLFRKEGQNVTLSCEQNLNHDAMYWYRQDPGQGLRLIYYSQIVNDFQKGDIAEGYSVSREKKESFPLTVTSAQKNPTAFYLCASSISDSELFFGSGTQLSVL.

CDR3 protein: CASSLDRVFDYEQYF. In DNA, the CDR3 is TGTGCCAGCAGCTTAGACAGGGTGTTTGACTACGAGCAGTACTTC. The chain combines TRBV7-2 with TRBJ2-7; weak D call: TRBD1 (6 bases). The V gene's germline CDR1 is SGHTA and CDR2 FQGNSA. The CDR3 spans 15 residues. V was clipped by 1 base and J by 3 bases, with 13 bases between them.

The V gene is TRBV18, the J gene TRBJ2-2, with TRBD1 identical over 9 bases. The V segment lost 3 bases and the J segment 0 bases; nucleotides outside the gene matches: 2. The CDR3 is made up of 16 amino acids. Per germline, CDR1 KGHSH and CDR2 LQKENI. CDR3 coding DNA: TGTGCCAGCTCACCGAGGACAGGGGCGAACACCGGGGAGCTGTTTTTT. Its translation is CASSPRTGANTGELFF.

V is TRBV7-8 and J is TRBJ2-7; 9 positions agree with TRBD2. Germline trimming cut 6 bases from V and 0 bases from J; bases unmatched to any gene: 9. Germline V CDR1 and CDR2: SGHVS, FQNEAQ. The length of the CDR3 is 16 residues. In DNA form, the CDR3 reads TGTGCCAGCAGTATTCGGACTAGCGAGTCCTCCTACGAGCAGTACTTC. Its protein product is CASSIRTSESSYEQYF.

The gene calls are TRBV4-1 and TRBJ2-7; TRBD1 agrees at 9 bases. Trimming cost V 1 base and J 6 bases; bases outside gene matches: 7. The CDR3 has 15 residues. Germline CDR1 MGHRA, CDR2 YSYEKL. CDR3 sequence: CASSQVAGTGREQYF. The CDR3 nucleotides are TGCGCCAGCAGCCAAGTTGCCGGGACAGGGCGCGAGCAGTACTTC.

This chain joins TRBV5-4 and TRBJ2-7, with D maybe TRBD2 (5 bases). The CDR3 runs 18 residues. Germline CDR1 reads SGHNT; CDR2 reads YYREEE (reference sequence). Trimming cost V 2 bases and J 0 bases, with 21 bases left between them. The CDR3 here is CASSFSIDGEGSSYEQYF. As DNA, the CDR3 is TGTGCCAGCAGCTTTAGCATCGACGGTGAGGGCAGCTCCTACGAGCAGTACTTC.

The chain is built from TRBV7-9 and TRBJ2-2; D perhaps matches TRBD1 (5 bases). Per the germline V gene, CDR1 is SEHNR and CDR2 is FQNEAQ (reference sequence). The CDR3 has 15 amino acids. V was trimmed by 5 bases and J by 0 bases, leaving 10 bases between them. CDR3 sequence reads: CASSGRQTNTGELFF. The CDR3 nucleotides read TGTGCCAGCAGCGGAAGACAGACGAACACCGGGGAGCTGTTTTTT.

The gene calls are TRBV2 and TRBJ1-5; 11 positions agree with TRBD1. The CDR3 totals 16 residues. Unmatched junction bases numbered 8, after V lost 3 bases and J lost 7 bases. From germline, CDR1 is SNHLY and CDR2 FYNNEI. This chain's CDR3 is CASSDLGQGAGQPQHF. The CDR3 bases are TGTGCCAGCAGTGACCTCGGACAGGGGGCGGGACAGCCCCAGCATTTT. The full variable domain, rest sourced from reference TRBV2 and TRBJ1-5, is EPEVTQTPSHQVTQMGQEVILRCVPISNHLYFYWYRQILGQKVEFLVSFYNNEISEKSEIFDDQFSVERPDGSNFTLKIRSTKLEDSAMYFCASSDLGQGAGQPQHFGDGTRLSIL.

The chain links TRBV27 to TRBJ2-7; 11 bases fit TRBD2. The germline V gene encodes CDR1 MNHEY and CDR2 SMNVEV (reference sequence). V trimming: 2 bases; J trimming: 2 bases; junction bases outside the gene matches: 5. This CDR3 is built from 16 residues. Here the CDR3 DNA reads TGTGCCAGCAGTTTAGTAGCGGGAGGGCCCCCCTACGAGCAGTACTTC. Protein sequence: CASSLVAGGPPYEQYF.

This clone was seen only a few times. The J gene is TRBJ1-5, the V gene TRBV30; a possible D gene is TRBD1 (6 bases). The ends were cut back, 3 bases at V and 5 bases at J, with 14 bases in the middle. The CDR3 is 14 residues long. The germline gives CDR1 GTSNPN, CDR2 SVGIG (reference sequence). CDR3 nucleotides: TGTGCCTGGAGCGATGGGGCAGGGGATCAGCCCCAGCATTTT. Amino acids: CAWSDGAGDQPQHF.

The rearrangement links TRBV6-4 to TRBJ1-1, with TRBD1 as a possible D gene (6 bases). Germline V CDR1 and CDR2: MRHNA, SNTAGT. V was pared by 6 bases and J by 0 bases, with 14 bases between. The CDR3 is made up of 15 amino acids. This chain's CDR3 is CASRVEDRLNTEAFF. Written as DNA, the CDR3 is TGTGCCAGCAGGGTCGAGGACAGACTGAACACTGAAGCTTTCTTT.

This chain uses TRBV7-9 with TRBJ2-1; 11 bases line up with TRBD2. The germline gives CDR1 SEHNR, CDR2 FQNEAQ (reference sequence). This CDR3 region has 16 residues. Trimming at V came to 3 bases and at J to 12 bases, leaving 13 bases not matched to a gene. CDR3 region: CASSFELAGGTVGQFF. CDR3 bases: TGTGCCAGCAGCTTCGAGCTAGCGGGAGGCACAGTTGGGCAGTTCTTC.

The genes are TRBV5-6 and TRBJ1-2; D not certain. This CDR3 has 13 amino acids. With 4 bases removed from V and 2 bases from J, the gap between germline ends came to 9 bases. Germline loops: CDR1 SGHDT, CDR2 YYEEEE. The CDR3 spells CASSIGVNYGYTF. The CDR3 DNA reads TGTGCCAGCAGCATCGGGGTAAACTATGGCTACACCTTC.

The V and J genes are TRBV5-1 and TRBJ2-3, with D possibly matching TRBD1 (5 bases). The CDR3 is 14 residues long. Trimming removed 4 bases at V and 2 bases at J, with 11 bases between. From germline, CDR1 is SGHRS and CDR2 YFSETQ. The DNA for the CDR3 is TGCGCCAGCAGCGCACCAGGGATCACAGATACGCAGTATTTT. It encodes CASSAPGITDTQYF.

The gene calls are TRBV7-9 and TRBJ2-1; D is unresolved. V gave up 1 base and J gave up 4 bases, with 11 bases separating them. CDR3 length: 15 amino acids. Germline V gene lookup returns CDR1 SEHNR and CDR2 FQNEAQ (reference sequence). CDR3 coding DNA: TGTGCCAGCAGCTTAGGGCAGTTTAAATACAATGAGCAGTTCTTC. This encodes CASSLGQFKYNEQFF.

V gene TRBV7-9 combines with J gene TRBJ2-7, with a weak D call TRBD2 (6 bases). V was shortened by 5 bases and J by 4 bases, with 18 bases between the two germline ends. There are 15 residues in the CDR3. Germline V gene data show CDR1 as SEHNR and CDR2 as FQNEAQ (reference sequence). The CDR3 loop reads CASSTSRELDYEQYF. Written as DNA, the CDR3 is TGTGCCAGCAGCACCAGCCGGGAGCTGGATTACGAGCAGTACTTC. Supplemented by reference TRBV7-9 and TRBJ2-7, the full variable domain reads DTGVSQNPRHKITKRGQNVTFRCDPISEHNRLYWYRQTLGQGPEFLTYFQNEAQLEKSRLLSDRFSAERPKGSFSTLEIQRTEQGDSAMYLCASSTSRELDYEQYFGPGTRLTVT.

This clone was observed once. Sequence at one end of the junction differs from germline and may be a read error. V is TRBV30 and J is TRBJ2-1; D is uncertain. In germline, CDR1 is GTSNPN, CDR2 SVGIG (reference sequence). The CDR3 totals 11 residues. In nucleotides, the CDR3 is TGTGCCTGGAACTCCGACAATGAGCAGTTCTTC. Amino acids: CAWNSDNEQFF.

The chain has TRBV2 and TRBJ1-2; unclear D gene. The germline CDR1 and CDR2 sequences are SNHLY and FYNNEI. Trimming removed 8 bases from V and 6 bases from J, with 13 bases in between. The CDR3 sequence is 12 residues long. CDR3 DNA: TGTGCCAGCGTGGAGGCCCGCCATGGCTACACCTTC. Its translation is CASVEARHGYTF.

The rearrangement joins TRBV6-6 to TRBJ2-7; D not certain. Trimming shortened V by 8 bases and J by 6 bases, and 11 bases separated the two germline ends. This CDR3 region has 11 residues. From germline, CDR1 is MNHNY and CDR2 SVGAGI (reference sequence). The DNA of the CDR3 is TGTGCCAGCGATTCAGGTTTCGAGCAGTACTTC. It yields the protein CASDSGFEQYF.

The gene calls are TRBV19 and TRBJ1-4; D might be TRBD1 (5 bases). The CDR3 sequence is 13 residues long. Germline values: CDR1 LNHDA, CDR2 SQIVND (reference sequence). The V and J ends lost 6 bases and 8 bases respectively, with 13 bases between them. CDR3 amino acids: CASSLGRGEKLFF. The CDR3 DNA sequence: TGTGCCAGTAGCTTGGGACGGGGGGAAAAACTGTTTTTT. The entire variable domain, with the rest obtained from reference TRBV19 and TRBJ1-4, is as follows: DGGITQSPKYLFRKEGQNVTLSCEQNLNHDAMYWYRQDPGQGLRLIYYSQIVNDFQKGDIAEGYSVSREKKESFPLTVTSAQKNPTAFYLCASSLGRGEKLFFGSGTQLSVL.

The gene calls are TRBV28 and TRBJ1-2, with TRBD1 as a possible D gene (5 bases). The CDR3 is 12 amino acids. Germline V gene lookup returns CDR1 MDHEN and CDR2 SYDVKM. Trimming left V 8 bases short and J 4 bases short, with 11 bases between. Written as DNA, the CDR3 is TGTGCCAGCTGGAGGGGCCCCTATGGCTACACCTTC. It codes for CASWRGPYGYTF.

This clone was counted a single time. The rearrangement links TRBV5-5 to TRBJ1-1, with 7 bases that match TRBD1. Germline values: CDR1 SGHKS, CDR2 YYEKEE (reference sequence). This CDR3 region has 13 residues. The J segment lost 1 base and the V segment lost 5 bases, leaving 2 bases of the junction unmatched. The CDR3 here is CASRWDRNTEAFF. In nucleotides, the CDR3 is TGTGCCAGCAGGTGGGACAGGAACACTGAAGCTTTCTTT.

This rearrangement joins TRBV4-1 to TRBJ2-1; D unclear. The CDR3 is 16 residues long. The V end was cut by 1 base, the J end by 3 bases, with 13 bases between. Germline V gene lookup returns CDR1 MGHRA and CDR2 YSYEKL. This CDR3 is CASSQGVAWNYNEQFF. CDR3 in DNA: TGCGCCAGCAGCCAAGGGGTAGCCTGGAACTACAATGAGCAGTTCTTC.

The rearrangement uses TRBV19 and TRBJ1-2; 7 bases match TRBD1. J was trimmed by 5 bases and V by 4 bases; bases with no gene match: 4. The CDR3 has 13 residues. Germline V gene lookup returns CDR1 LNHDA and CDR2 SQIVND (reference sequence). CDR3 nucleotides: TGTGCCAGTAGTACCCGGGACAGATATGGCTACACCTTC. Its translation is CASSTRDRYGYTF.